The rows below give T cell receptor beta chains drawn from one sample of a study of shared clonotypes between healthy human individuals. The data were produced by immunoSEQ multiplex PCR, yet TCRdb's version contains in-frame clones alone and is incomplete. The repertoire includes hundreds of thousands of clones, around 73% of them detected once, and roughly 1.9% sits in the top ten. The sequenced sample was memory CD4+ T cells sorted from blood. Receptors originate from a woman aged 25 to 45 in good health. Each CDR3 is given with its conserved first and last residue. The D gene is left open where the match is weak. Clone size is not always given. Where it is, it says once, few, many or a class for expanded clones.

D gene	J gene	V gene	clone size	CDR3 protein	CDR3 DNA
NA	TRBJ1-5	TRBV21-1	few	CASSPPGTGRCQPQHF	TGTGCCAGCAGCCCTCCCGGGACAGGGCGATGTCAGCCCCAGCATTTT
NA	TRBJ2-5	TRBV14	NA	CASAPGRGETQYF	TGTGCCAGCGCACCGGGACGCGGAGAGACCCAGTACTTC
TRBD1	TRBJ1-1	TRBV4-1	NA	CASRNSGTGFFEAFF	TGCGCCAGCAGAAATTCCGGGACAGGGTTTTTTGAAGCTTTCTTT
NA	TRBJ1-5	TRBV2	NA	CASTYQPQHF	TGTGCCAGCACATATCAGCCCCAGCATTTT
NA	TRBJ1-5	TRBV6-1	many	CASSEDEGRIKPQHF	TGTGCCAGCAGTGAAGATGAGGGCAGGATAAAGCCCCAGCATTTT
NA	TRBJ2-5	TRBV7-6	NA	CASSSSTGTAETQYF	TGTGCCAGCAGCTCCTCGACAGGGACTGCCGAGACCCAGTACTTC
NA	TRBJ2-6	TRBV7-9	NA	CASSARQASNPSGANVLTF	TGTGCCAGCAGCGCTAGACAGGCCTCTAACCCCTCTGGGGCCAACGTCCTGACTTTC
TRBD1	TRBJ2-7	TRBV6-1	NA	CAGGTAGDLYEQYF	TGTGCCGGTGGGACAGCCGGCGATCTCTACGAGCAGTACTTC
TRBD1	TRBJ1-2	TRBV5-6	NA	CASSDRVWNYGYTF	TGTGCCAGCAGCGACAGGGTTTGGAACTATGGCTACACCTTC
NA	TRBJ2-5	TRBV29-1	NA	CSVEDVQGRTQYF	TGCAGCGTTGAAGATGTCCAGGGTCGGACCCAGTACTTC
NA	TRBJ1-1	TRBV18	NA	CASSPSRGSNTEAFF	TGTGCCAGCTCACCTTCCCGGGGTAGTAACACTGAAGCTTTCTTT
NA	TRBJ2-5	TRBV28	once	CASSFGGEEKTQYF	TGTGCCAGCAGTTTCGGAGGGGAAGAGAAGACCCAGTACTTC
NA	TRBJ2-3	TRBV6-1	NA	CASSEPSTDTQYF	TGTGCCAGCAGTGAACCTAGCACAGATACGCAGTATTTT
TRBD1	TRBJ2-7	TRBV7-9	NA	CASSLDVTGVDEQYF	TGTGCCAGCAGCTTAGACGTGACAGGGGTGGACGAGCAGTACTTC
NA	TRBJ1-1	TRBV2	NA	CASRRPMNTEAFF	TGTGCCAGCAGAAGGCCCATGAACACTGAAGCTTTCTTT
TRBD2	TRBJ2-1	TRBV7-3	NA	CASSLRSGSYNEQFF	TGTGCCAGCAGCCTCCGTAGCGGGAGCTACAATGAGCAGTTCTTC
NA	TRBJ1-2	TRBV6-5	NA	CASSYAGQSAGYTF	TGTGCCAGCAGTTACGCTGGACAGTCTGCCGGCTACACCTTC
NA	TRBJ1-1	TRBV28	few	CASSLILRPNTEAFF	TGTGCCAGCAGTTTAATATTACGACCGAACACTGAAGCTTTCTTT
TRBD1	TRBJ2-5	TRBV27	NA	CASSLIQGVGETQYF	TGTGCCAGCAGTTTGATACAGGGGGTGGGAGAGACCCAGTACTTC
NA	TRBJ2-1	TRBV5-1	NA	CASTPPGRRSYNEQFF	TGCGCCAGCACCCCCCCAGGGCGAAGATCCTACAATGAGCAGTTCTTC
TRBD2	TRBJ2-7	TRBV6-6	NA	CASSYSSSGRKEQYF	TGTGCCAGCAGTTACTCGAGTAGCGGGAGGAAAGAGCAGTACTTC
NA	TRBJ1-2	TRBV7-2	NA	CASSFPGRDNYGYTF	TGTGCCAGCAGCTTCCCGGGACGGGATAACTATGGCTACACCTTC
NA	TRBJ1-1	TRBV19	once	CASSIGTGRYTEAFF	TGTGCCAGTAGTATAGGTACTGGACGGTACACTGAAGCTTTCTTT
TRBD2	TRBJ2-1	TRBV10-1	many	CASTLTSGRVNEQFF	TGCGCCAGCACCCTGACTAGCGGGAGGGTGAATGAGCAGTTCTTC
TRBD2	TRBJ2-1	TRBV7-2	NA	CASSRGTSGVHEQFF	TGTGCCAGCAGCCGCGGGACTAGCGGGGTGCATGAGCAGTTCTTC
NA	TRBJ2-5	TRBV18	NA	CASSRQAGETQYF	TGTGCCAGCTCACGACAGGCGGGGGAGACCCAGTACTTC
NA	TRBJ1-1	TRBV30	few	CAWSVGQTHEAFF	TGTGCCTGGAGTGTGGGGCAGACACATGAAGCTTTCTTT
TRBD1	TRBJ1-2	TRBV27	NA	CASSFRGTGGGYTF	TGTGCCAGCAGTTTCCGTGGCACAGGGGGGGGCTACACCTTC
NA	TRBJ2-5	TRBV6-5	NA	CASSKGGFEYF	TGTGCCAGCAGTAAGGGGGGGTTCGAGTACTTC
NA	TRBJ2-5	TRBV27	NA	CASSPRSPEETQYF	TGTGCCAGCAGTCCCCGGTCGCCTGAAGAGACCCAGTACTTC
TRBD1	TRBJ1-5	TRBV7-2	few	CASSLALDRGNQPQHF	TGTGCCAGCAGCTTAGCCCTGGACAGGGGCAATCAGCCCCAGCATTTT
TRBD1	TRBJ1-5	TRBV28	NA	CASSLRQGRNQPQHF	TGTGCCAGCAGTTTACGACAGGGGAGAAATCAGCCCCAGCATTTT
NA	TRBJ2-1	TRBV6-6	few	CASTWDTNSHPFF	TGTGCCAGCACCTGGGACACGAACTCGCATCCGTTCTTC
NA	TRBJ2-7	TRBV4-2	NA	CASSQDRERAGRRYEQYF	TGTGCCAGCAGCCAAGATAGGGAGCGTGCCGGGAGAAGGTACGAGCAGTACTTC
NA	TRBJ1-1	TRBV19	NA	CASSIAGSRAFF	TGTGCCAGTAGTATAGCAGGATCTCGGGCTTTCTTT
NA	TRBJ2-2	TRBV6-1	NA	CASSRHTMNTGELFF	TGTGCCAGCAGTAGGCATACGATGAACACCGGGGAGCTGTTTTTT
NA	TRBJ1-1	TRBV28	few	CASSLLDPRGAFF	TGTGCCAGCAGTTTACTTGACCCCAGGGGAGCTTTCTTT
NA	TRBJ2-3	TRBV7-2	NA	CASSFPSTDTQYF	TGTGCCAGCAGCTTCCCTAGCACAGATACGCAGTATTTT
TRBD1	TRBJ1-5	TRBV4-2	NA	CASSQGDRDNQPQHF	TGTGCCAGCAGCCAAGGCGACAGGGACAATCAGCCCCAGCATTTT
TRBD2	TRBJ2-3	TRBV11-1	NA	CASSVGSSGKSNTQYF	TGTGCCAGCAGCGTTGGGTCTAGCGGGAAATCAAATACGCAGTATTTT
NA	TRBJ2-5	TRBV7-6	NA	CASSLGATYQETQYF	TGTGCCAGCAGCTTAGGGGCGACTTATCAAGAGACCCAGTACTTC
TRBD2	TRBJ2-1	TRBV2	NA	CASKGLAGHEQFF	TGTGCCAGCAAGGGACTAGCGGGACATGAGCAGTTCTTC
NA	TRBJ1-2	TRBV30	few	CSLRTANYGYTF	TGTAGCTTACGGACAGCTAACTATGGCTACACCTTC
NA	TRBJ2-1	TRBV7-6	NA	CASSLESGAPYNEQFF	TGTGCCAGCAGCTTAGAGTCCGGGGCGCCCTACAATGAGCAGTTCTTC
NA	TRBJ1-1	TRBV6-5	NA	CASSRGGDKAFF	TGTGCCAGCAGCCGCGGGGGGGATAAAGCTTTCTTT
TRBD1	TRBJ1-4	TRBV27	NA	CASKKQGAYEKLFF	TGTGCCAGCAAAAAACAGGGGGCGTATGAAAAACTGTTTTTT
TRBD2	TRBJ2-2	TRBV27	few	CASSSGRSGELFF	TGTGCCAGCAGCTCCGGGAGGTCCGGGGAGCTGTTTTTT
NA	TRBJ2-2	TRBV30	once	CAWSVRNTGELFF	TGTGCCTGGAGTGTACGCAACACCGGGGAGCTGTTTTTT
NA	TRBJ2-5	TRBV5-1	NA	CASSLGDIRQETQYF	TGCGCCAGCAGCTTGGGGGACATTAGGCAAGAGACCCAGTACTTC
TRBD2	TRBJ2-3	TRBV7-6	NA	CASSSQPSGRGTDTQYF	TGTGCCAGCAGCTCCCAGCCTAGCGGGAGAGGCACAGATACGCAGTATTTT
NA	TRBJ1-1	TRBV28	NA	CASSLEGWAAEAFF	TGTGCCAGCAGTTTAGAGGGGTGGGCCGCTGAAGCTTTCTTT
NA	TRBJ1-2	TRBV11-3	NA	CASRGPGNYGYTF	TGTGCCAGCAGGGGGCCGGGGAACTATGGCTACACCTTC
TRBD2	TRBJ2-5	TRBV6-5	NA	CASSTGLAGVETQYF	TGTGCCAGCAGTACGGGACTAGCGGGAGTAGAGACCCAGTACTTC
TRBD1	TRBJ2-7	TRBV6-1	NA	CASTLRDRASYEQYF	TGTGCCAGCACCCTCCGGGACAGGGCCTCCTACGAGCAGTACTTC
NA	TRBJ1-4	TRBV4-1	NA	CASSQPQTGFTNEKLFF	TGCGCCAGCAGCCAACCACAGACCGGGTTCACTAATGAAAAACTGTTTTTT
TRBD1	TRBJ1-5	TRBV19	NA	CASRGDRGAGRGQPQHF	TGTGCCAGTAGAGGAGACAGGGGCGCCGGGAGGGGACAGCCCCAGCATTTT
TRBD1	TRBJ2-7	TRBV19	NA	CASTPGRGTGGNEQYF	TGTGCCAGTACCCCGGGTAGGGGGACAGGGGGCAACGAGCAGTACTTC
NA	TRBJ1-1	TRBV28	few	CASSRSVQGEAFF	TGTGCCAGCAGTCGGAGTGTTCAGGGGGAAGCTTTCTTT
TRBD1	TRBJ2-7	TRBV27	NA	CASSVKGTGLGKQYF	TGTGCCAGCAGTGTCAAGGGGACAGGGCTGGGAAAGCAGTACTTC
TRBD2	TRBJ2-1	TRBV7-6	NA	CASSQTSGRSYNEQFF	TGTGCCAGCAGCCAAACTAGCGGGAGGTCCTACAATGAGCAGTTCTTC